This T cell receptor (beta chain) was recovered during a study of blood T cell repertoires in COVID-19. For the study at large: COVID-19 samples, acute and convalescent, were from the United States, Italy and Spain. The analysed material was cDNA or gDNA that came from T cells, B-cell-depleted T cells, or PBMCs.

Source study methods: Cell counts per sample came from amplifying reference gene primers. TCRdb keeps only in-frame clones here, not all; method: immunoSEQ multiplex PCR. V, J and clone size were drawn from that table, and D and trimming were deduced from the DNA. Here the sample spans about 330,000 clones, 89% being singletons. The germline V and J ends were trimmed by 2 bases and 1 base, with 8 bases remaining between them. Germline values: CDR1 MNHNS, CDR2 SASEGT. The CDR3 is made up of 14 amino acids. The sequenced sample consisted of peripheral blood. The source of this sequence is a man between 18 and 29 years old who had recovered from COVID-19. This sequence joins TRBV6-1 and TRBJ1-2; D possibly corresponds to TRBD1 (5 bases). The CDR3 sequence: CASSESGINYGYTF. CDR3 in DNA: TGTGCCAGCAGTGAATCAGGGATTAACTATGGCTACACCTTC.